This is a list of T cell receptor beta chains from one sample in a study of blood T cells in healthy people across ages. TCRdb independently ran MiXCR on the 5' RACE reads; one entry per CDR3 protein. Of hundreds of thousands of distinct CDR3 sequences listed, 32% were seen once; the top ten hold approximately 15%. Sequenced input: blood. These receptors all stem from a woman of 80 years or more in good health. Both conserved end residues are trimmed from each CDR3. Clone size is stated in some rows and not others, as once, few, many or a class when expanded.

V: TRBV29-1; J: TRBJ2-3; size: many; CDR3: SVRDGGGTQY
V: TRBV20-1; J: TRBJ2-5; size: many; CDR3: SARGARASRETQY
V: TRBV5-1; J: TRBJ2-3; size: many; CDR3: ASSLGNGDTQY
V: TRBV5-1; J: TRBJ2-1; size: NA; CDR3: ASSDTGTGQYEQF
V: TRBV11-2; J: TRBJ2-1; size: NA; CDR3: ASSLPGKEQF
V: TRBV7-9; J: TRBJ1-1; size: NA; CDR3: ASSPAGVLGTEAF
V: TRBV20-1; J: TRBJ2-5; size: many; CDR3: SAPRDGQETQY
V: TRBV12-3/TRBV12-4; J: TRBJ2-1; size: many; CDR3: ASSFSQFFYNEQF
V: TRBV28; J: TRBJ1-4; size: few; CDR3: ASSFVGRSNEKLF
V: TRBV6-1; J: TRBJ2-1; size: NA; CDR3: ASRFGQYNEQF
V: TRBV5-6; J: TRBJ2-7; size: NA; CDR3: ASSVGTASSYEQY
V: TRBV10-3; J: TRBJ2-3; size: many; CDR3: AARVGGTDTQY
V: TRBV12-3/TRBV12-4; J: TRBJ1-1; size: NA; CDR3: ASTLTGTVNEAF
V: TRBV5-1; J: TRBJ2-3; size: many; CDR3: ASSSPRSGGARNTQY
V: TRBV5-1; J: TRBJ2-7; size: many; CDR3: ASSATSYEQY
V: TRBV20-1; J: TRBJ2-5; size: NA; CDR3: SAPMFSDQETQY
V: TRBV12-3/TRBV12-4; J: TRBJ1-2; size: many; CDR3: ASSFGAYGYT
V: TRBV7-9; J: TRBJ2-5; size: many; CDR3: ASSLGLAGAHQETQY
V: TRBV11-2; J: TRBJ2-2; size: few; CDR3: ASSLTGGNTGELF
V: TRBV7-2; J: TRBJ1-4; size: few; CDR3: ASSFKQGPSLELF